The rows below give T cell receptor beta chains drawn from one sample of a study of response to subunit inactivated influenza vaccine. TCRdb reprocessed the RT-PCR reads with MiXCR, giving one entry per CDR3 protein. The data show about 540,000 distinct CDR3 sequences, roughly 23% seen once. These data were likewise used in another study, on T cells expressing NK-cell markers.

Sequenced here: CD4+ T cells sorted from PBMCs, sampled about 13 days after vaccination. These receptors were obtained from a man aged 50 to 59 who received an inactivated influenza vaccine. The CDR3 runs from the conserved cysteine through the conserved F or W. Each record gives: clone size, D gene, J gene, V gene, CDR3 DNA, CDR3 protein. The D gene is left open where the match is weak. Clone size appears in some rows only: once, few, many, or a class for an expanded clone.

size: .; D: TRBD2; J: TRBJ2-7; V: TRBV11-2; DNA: TGTGCCAGCAGCTTAGAATCGGCTAGCGGGGGGTACGAGCAGTACTTC; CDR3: CASSLESASGGYEQYF
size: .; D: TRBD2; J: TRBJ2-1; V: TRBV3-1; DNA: TGTGCCAGCAGCCAACCGACTAGCGGGAGACTTGATGAGCAGTTCTTC; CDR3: CASSQPTSGRLDEQFF
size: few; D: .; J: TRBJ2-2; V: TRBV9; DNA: TGTGCCAGCGGTTGGGTCACCGGGGAGCTGTTTTTT; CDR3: CASGWVTGELFF
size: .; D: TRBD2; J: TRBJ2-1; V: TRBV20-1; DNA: TGCAGTGCTAGATGGTCTAGCGGTTCGTACAATGAGCAGTTCTTC; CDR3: CSARWSSGSYNEQFF
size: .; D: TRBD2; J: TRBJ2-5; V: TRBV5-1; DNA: TGCGCCACCCAGCGGGGGCCGGGGGAGACCCAGTACTTC; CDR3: CATQRGPGETQYF
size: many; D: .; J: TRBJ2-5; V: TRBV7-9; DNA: TGTGCCAGCAGCTTAGCGGGCGGACAAGAGACCCAGTACTTC; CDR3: CASSLAGGQETQYF
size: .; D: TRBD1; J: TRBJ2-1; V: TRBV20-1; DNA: TGCAGTGCTAGGAGGCAGGGGGCCTTTAATGAGCAGTTCTTC; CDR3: CSARRQGAFNEQFF
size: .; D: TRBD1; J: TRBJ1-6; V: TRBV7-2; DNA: TGTGCCAGCAGCTTAGCCCAGGGGGCGCATTCACCCCTCCACTTT; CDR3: CASSLAQGAHSPLHF
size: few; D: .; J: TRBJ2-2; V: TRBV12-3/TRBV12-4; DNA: TGTGCCAGCAGTAAGGGTGGTGCCGGGGAGCTGTTTTTT; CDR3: CASSKGGAGELFF
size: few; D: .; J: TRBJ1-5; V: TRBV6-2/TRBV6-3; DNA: TGTGCCAGCAGAAGAGACCGCTTCCTCAATCAGCCCCAGCATTTT; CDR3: CASRRDRFLNQPQHF
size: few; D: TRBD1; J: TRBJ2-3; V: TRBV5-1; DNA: TGCGCCAGCAGCTCACAGGGGGTTTGGACAGATACGCAGTATTTT; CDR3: CASSSQGVWTDTQYF
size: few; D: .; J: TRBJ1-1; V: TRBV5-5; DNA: TGTGCCAGCAGCACCGGGTCGCTTCAGAACACTGAAGCTTTCTTT; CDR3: CASSTGSLQNTEAFF
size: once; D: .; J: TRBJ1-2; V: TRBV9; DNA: TGTGCCAGCAGCGGAGACGGGGGCACGGGCTATGGCTACACCTTC; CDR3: CASSGDGGTGYGYTF
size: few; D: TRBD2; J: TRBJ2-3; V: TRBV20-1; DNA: TGCAGTGCCTGGACTAGCGGGAGGCCAGATACGCAGTATTTT; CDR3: CSAWTSGRPDTQYF
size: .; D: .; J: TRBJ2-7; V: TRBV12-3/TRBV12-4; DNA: TGTGCCAGCAGTTTTCAGGGTAATACTATGGGTACCTACGAGCAGTACTTC; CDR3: CASSFQGNTMGTYEQYF
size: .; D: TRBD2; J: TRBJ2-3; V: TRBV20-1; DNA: TGCAGTGCTCCCCGTACTAGCGGGGGCAAAACAGATACGCAGTATTTT; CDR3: CSAPRTSGGKTDTQYF
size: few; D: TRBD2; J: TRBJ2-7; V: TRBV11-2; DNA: TGTGCCAGCAGCCCGGGACTAGCGGAGGACTACGAGCAGTACTTC; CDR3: CASSPGLAEDYEQYF
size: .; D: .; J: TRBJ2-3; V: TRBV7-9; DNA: TGTGCCAGCAGTCCCCTGCTCGGCGGGGGCACAGATACGCAGTATTTT; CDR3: CASSPLLGGGTDTQYF
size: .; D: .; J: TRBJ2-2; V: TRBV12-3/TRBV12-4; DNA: TGTGCCAGCCGGGACGGGGCCGGGGAGCTGTTTTTT; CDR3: CASRDGAGELFF
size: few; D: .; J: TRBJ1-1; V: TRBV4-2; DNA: TGTGCCAGCAGCCAAGAATTACAGGGTGGAACTGAAGCTTTCTTT; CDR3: CASSQELQGGTEAFF
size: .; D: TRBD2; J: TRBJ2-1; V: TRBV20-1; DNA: TGCAGTGTCCCACCCTTAGCGGGGGGGCGGAATGAGCAGTTCTTC; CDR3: CSVPPLAGGRNEQFF
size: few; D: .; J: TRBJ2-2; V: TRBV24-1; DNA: TGTGCCACCAGTGATTTGACTAGCATCGGGGAGCTGTTTTTT; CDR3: CATSDLTSIGELFF
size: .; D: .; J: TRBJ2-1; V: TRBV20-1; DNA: TGCAGTGCTAGCCGGAGACTGTCCTACAATGAGCAGTTCTTC; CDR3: CSASRRLSYNEQFF
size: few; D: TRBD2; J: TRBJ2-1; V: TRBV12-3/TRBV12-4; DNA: TGTTCTAGCGGGGCCTACAATGAGCAGTTCTTC; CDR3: CSSGAYNEQFF
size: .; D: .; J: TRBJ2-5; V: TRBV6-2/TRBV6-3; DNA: TGTGCCAGCTGGGGGGGGCCCGCGCAAGAGACCCAGTACTTC; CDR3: CASWGGPAQETQYF
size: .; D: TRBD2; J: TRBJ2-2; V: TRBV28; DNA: TGTGCCAGCAGCCCCGGGACTAGGGCCTCCGGGGAGCTGTTTTTT; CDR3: CASSPGTRASGELFF
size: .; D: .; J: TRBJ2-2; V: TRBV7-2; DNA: TGTGCCAGCACCCCCTTCACACCGAACACCGGGGAGCTGTTTTTT; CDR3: CASTPFTPNTGELFF
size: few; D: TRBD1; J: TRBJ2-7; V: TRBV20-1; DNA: TGCAGTGCTAGCAGGGGGACAGTGAGCTACGAGCAGTACTTC; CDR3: CSASRGTVSYEQYF
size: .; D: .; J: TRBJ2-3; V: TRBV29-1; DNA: TGCAGCGTTGCAGGCAGACGGGATACGCAGTATTTT; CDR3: CSVAGRRDTQYF
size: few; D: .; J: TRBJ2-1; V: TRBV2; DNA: TGTGCCAGCAGTGACAGGGCGACTTACAATGAGCAGTTCTTC; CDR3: CASSDRATYNEQFF
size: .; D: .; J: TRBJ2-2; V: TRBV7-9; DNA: TGTGCCAGCAGCCTAACCCGGTGGGGGGGCTTGACCGGGGAGCTGTTTTTT; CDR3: CASSLTRWGGLTGELFF
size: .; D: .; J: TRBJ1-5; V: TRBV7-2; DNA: TGTGCCAGCAGCTTAAGGGGCGGTCAGCCCCAGCATTTT; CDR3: CASSLRGGQPQHF
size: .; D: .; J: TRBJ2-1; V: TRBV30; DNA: TGTGCCTGGGATAGCAGCACCTACAATGAGCAGTTCTTC; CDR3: CAWDSSTYNEQFF
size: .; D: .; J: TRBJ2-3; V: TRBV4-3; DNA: TGCGCCAGCAGCCAAGAAGGTCCGCGACAGGGACTTTCCGATACGCAGTATTTT; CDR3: CASSQEGPRQGLSDTQYF
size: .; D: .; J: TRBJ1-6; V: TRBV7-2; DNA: TGTGCCAGCAGCTTAGCGCTGGGTTTCAATTCACCCCTCCACTTT; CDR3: CASSLALGFNSPLHF
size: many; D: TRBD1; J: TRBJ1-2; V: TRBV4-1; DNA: TGCGCCAGCAGCCAAGATCCCCAGGGGGCCGTCTATGGCTACACCTTC; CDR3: CASSQDPQGAVYGYTF
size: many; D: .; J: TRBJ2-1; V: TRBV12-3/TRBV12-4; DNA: TGTGCCAGCAGTTTAGGATGGGGTGGGAATGAGCAGTTCTTC; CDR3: CASSLGWGGNEQFF
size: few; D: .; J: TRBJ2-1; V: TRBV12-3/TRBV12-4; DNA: TGTGCCAGCAGTTTAGGGTCCTGGGATGAGCAGTTCTTC; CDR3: CASSLGSWDEQFF
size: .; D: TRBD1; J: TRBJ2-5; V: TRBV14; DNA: TGTGCCAGCAGCCAGGGGACAGGGCCGTGGGAGACCCAGTACTTC; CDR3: CASSQGTGPWETQYF
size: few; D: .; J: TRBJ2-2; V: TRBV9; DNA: TGTGCCAGCAGCGTAGGGCAGGGGTCCCCCGGGGAGCTGTTTTTT; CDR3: CASSVGQGSPGELFF
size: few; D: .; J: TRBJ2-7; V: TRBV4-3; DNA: TGCGCCAGCAGCCAAGCAACCGGGCTCGGGGAGCAGTACTTC; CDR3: CASSQATGLGEQYF
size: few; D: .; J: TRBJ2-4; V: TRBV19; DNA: TGTGCCAGTAGTATACTCGCAGACGATTCCAAAAACATTCAGTACTTC; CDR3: CASSILADDSKNIQYF
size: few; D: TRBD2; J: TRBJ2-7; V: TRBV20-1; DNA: TGCAGTGCTGTTCTAGCGGGAGGTTTTAACGAGCAGTACTTC; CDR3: CSAVLAGGFNEQYF
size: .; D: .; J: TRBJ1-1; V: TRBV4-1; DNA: TGCGCCAGCAGCTACGAACTGAACACTGAAGCTTTCTTT; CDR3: CASSYELNTEAFF
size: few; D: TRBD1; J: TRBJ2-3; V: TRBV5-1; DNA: TGCGCCAGCAGCGAGGGGGCGAAAGATACGCAGTATTTT; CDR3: CASSEGAKDTQYF
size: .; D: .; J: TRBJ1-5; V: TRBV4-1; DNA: TGCGCCTGCAGCCAGACCCCTGCATTAAGCAATCAGCCCCAGCATTTT; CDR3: CACSQTPALSNQPQHF
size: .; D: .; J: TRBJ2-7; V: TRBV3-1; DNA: TGTGCCAGCAGCCAAGCCGGAGTCTCAGTGCAGTACTTC; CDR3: CASSQAGVSVQYF
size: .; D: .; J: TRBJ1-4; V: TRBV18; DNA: TGTGCCAGCTCACCAAAGGGGACTAGAGGTGAAAAACTGTTTTTT; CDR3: CASSPKGTRGEKLFF
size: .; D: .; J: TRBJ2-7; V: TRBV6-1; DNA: TGTGCCAGCAAGGATCTTTTGCCCCCCTACGAGCAGTACTTC; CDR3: CASKDLLPPYEQYF